The clone carrying this T cell receptor beta chain was seen repeatedly, ten times or more. Its target is not known. This sample stems from a study of spatial heterogeneity in lung cancer. The overall study: The authors sequenced available follow-up PBMC samples, taken a median of about 24 months after resection.

The time point here: blood at routine non-recurrence follow-up after resection. The sequenced material consisted of unsorted whole RNA from tumor, nontumor lung or frozen PBMC. V lost 7 bases, J lost 2 bases, and 16 bases lay in between. This CDR3 has 15 residues. Germline lookup yields CDR1 SNHLY and CDR2 FYNNEI. Study results and caveats: Blood carried ubiquitous expanded tumor TCRs more at resection than follow-up.

In TCRdb, the 5' RACE reads were re-called with MiXCR into one record per CDR3 protein. Among 45,000 to 65,000 distinct CDR3 sequences, around 7.7% were seen once, and the ten largest hold around 36%. The sample consisted of PBMCs, taken at follow-up. The chain recombines TRBV2 with TRBJ2-3; possible D gene TRBD2, 6 bases. This clonotype was sampled from a female donor with early-stage non-small cell lung cancer. The CDR3 nucleotides are TGTGCCAGCAACGGACTACGCGGGGCCACAGATACGCAGTATTTT. Protein: CASNGLRGATDTQYF.